The following is a TCR beta chain sequence with its context. This sample was included in a study of blood T cell repertoires in COVID-19. The overall study: Specimens from acute and convalescent COVID-19 originated in the United States, Italy and Spain. The analysed material was cDNA or gDNA that came from T cells, B-cell-depleted T cells, or PBMCs.

Per the authors' pipeline: Amplification of reference gene primers was used by the study to estimate nucleated cell counts. Here immunoSEQ multiplex PCR was the method, and the copy in TCRdb shows in-frame clones only, minus some. Clonal size and the V and J genes are those of that table, whereas D and trimming came from the DNA. The profile covers approximately 250,000 clones, with 84% appearing a single time and 8.6% taken by the ten largest. This CDR3 has 18 amino acids. Deletions cut 0 bases from V and 0 bases from J, with 15 bases between. Germline V gene lookup returns CDR1 LGHNA and CDR2 YSLEER.

Sequencing was carried out using peripheral blood. The rearrangement joins TRBV4-3 to TRBJ1-3; D remains ambiguous. This clonotype was sampled from a human donor in a cohort sampled during active COVID-19. CDR3 loop: CASSQEGGGRSSGNTIYF. In DNA, the CDR3 is TGCGCCAGCAGCCAAGAAGGTGGAGGGAGGAGCTCTGGAAACACCATATATTTT.